What follows are 28 T cell receptor beta chains derived from one specimen sequenced in a study of persistence of HIV-infected CD4 T cells. These TCRs are of unknown antigen specificity. The libraries were made with immunoSEQ version 4 in survey mode. The table came from immunoSEQ multiplex PCR; TCRdb's copy has only in-frame clones and leaves some out. In the table there are under 45,000 clones, roughly 90% of which are singletons. This nonspecific control used anti-CD3/anti-CD28 bead stimulation of CD4+ T cells. CD4+ T cells upregulating both CD40 ligand and CD69 were sorted as responding cells. The input for sequencing was CD4+ T cells sorted from PBMCs after roughly 18-hour stimulation, taken from a patient who received antiretroviral therapy. These receptors all come from an adult man with HIV who was CMV-seropositive.

The chain couples TRBV18 to TRBJ1-4, with TRBD1 matching over 8 bases. Germline V lookup: CDR1 KGHSH, CDR2 LQKENI. The length of the CDR3 is 15 residues. Trimming removed 3 bases from V and 10 bases from J; junction bases left unmatched: 10. CDR3 coding DNA: TGTGCCAGCTCACCCCGGGGACAGGCCGGTCGAAAACTGTTTTTT. This gives the protein CASSPRGQAGRKLFF.

The chain recombines TRBV5-6 with TRBJ1-2; 7 bases are shared with TRBD1. In germline, CDR1 is SGHDT, CDR2 YYEEEE. This CDR3 is 14 amino acids long. J gave up 4 bases and V 5 bases, and 8 bases lay outside the gene matches. The CDR3 is CASSTDRRGYGYTF. The CDR3 region has the DNA TGTGCCAGCAGTACGGACAGGAGGGGCTATGGCTACACCTTC.

The V gene is TRBV25-1, the J gene TRBJ1-1; tentatively, D is TRBD1 (5 bases). The length of the CDR3 is 14 residues. Germline CDR1 reads MGHDK; CDR2 reads SYGVNS. With 2 bases removed from V and 14 bases from J, the gap between germline ends came to 21 bases. Here the CDR3 DNA reads TGTGCCAGCAGTGAAAGGCTCCAGGGTGATATAGGGTTCTTT. It yields the protein CASSERLQGDIGFF.

The J gene is TRBJ2-3, the V gene TRBV10-2, with TRBD2 matching over 12 bases. Germline V gene lookup returns CDR1 WSHSY and CDR2 SAAADI. The CDR3 is made up of 16 amino acids. V lost 4 bases and J lost 6; bases outside the gene matches: 8. The CDR3 protein is CASSGTSGALADTQYF. The CDR3 bases are TGCGCCAGCAGTGGGACTAGCGGGGCTTTAGCGGATACGCAGTATTTT.

The V gene is TRBV27, the J gene TRBJ1-2, with 7 bases identical to TRBD1. Germline CDR1 reads MNHEY; CDR2 reads SMNVEV (reference sequence). V shed 7 bases and J 2 bases; nucleotides not matched to a gene: 4. The CDR3 is 13 residues long. CDR3 coding DNA: TGTGCCAGCAAACGACAGGGAAACTATGGCTACACCTTC. Encoded protein: CASKRQGNYGYTF.

The rearrangement uses TRBV24-1 and TRBJ2-2, with D tentatively TRBD1 or TRBD2 (6 bases each). The CDR3 loop spans 17 amino acids. Trimming removed 7 bases at V and 4 bases at J, with 21 bases between. CDR1 and CDR2 (germline): KGHDR, SFDVKD. DNA for the CDR3: TGTGCCACCAGCGATGGAGGGACATCGTTGAGCACCGGGGAGCTGTTTTTT. This sequence encodes CATSDGGTSLSTGELFF.

The V and J genes are TRBV10-3 and TRBJ1-2; 9 bases are a match to TRBD1. This CDR3 comprises 15 residues. Trimming took 2 bases from V and 4 from J; bases not matched to a gene: 5. Germline CDR1 reads ENHRY; CDR2 reads SYGVKD. DNA of the CDR3: TGTGCCATCAGTGAGAGGACAGGGGCCTTCTATGGCTACACCTTC. Encoded protein: CAISERTGAFYGYTF.

The J gene is TRBJ1-2, the V gene TRBV11-2, with D unclear. The V and J ends lost 3 bases and 0 bases respectively, with 8 bases between them. The germline V gene has CDR1 SGHAT and CDR2 FQNNGV. The CDR3 runs 14 residues. The CDR3 here is CASSFGPTNYGYTF. The DNA of the CDR3 is TGTGCCAGCAGCTTTGGCCCGACTAACTATGGCTACACCTTC.

The rearrangement links TRBV2 to TRBJ1-4, with 8 bases fitting TRBD1. From germline, CDR1 is SNHLY and CDR2 FYNNEI. Trimming took 7 bases from V and 0 from J; bases not matched to a gene: 7. There are 16 residues in the CDR3. CDR3 protein: CASKKDRVATNEKLFF. Written as DNA, the CDR3 is TGTGCCAGCAAAAAGGACAGGGTTGCAACTAATGAAAAACTGTTTTTT. The full variable domain, rest sourced from reference TRBV2 and TRBJ1-4, is EPEVTQTPSHQVTQMGQEVILRCVPISNHLYFYWYRQILGQKVEFLVSFYNNEISEKSEIFDDQFSVERPDGSNFTLKIRSTKLEDSAMYFCASKKDRVATNEKLFFGSGTQLSVL.

This sequence joins TRBV18 and TRBJ1-5; D unclear. The germline V and J ends were trimmed by 5 bases and 7 bases, with 12 bases remaining between them. Germline values: CDR1 KGHSH, CDR2 LQKENI. This CDR3 has 13 residues. The CDR3 sequence is CASSTGPDQPQHF. The CDR3 DNA is TGTGCCAGCTCAACCGGACCGGACCAGCCCCAGCATTTT. Full variable domain (missing parts from reference TRBV18 and TRBJ1-5): NAGVMQNPRHLVRRRGQEARLRCSPMKGHSHVYWYRQLPEEGLKFMVYLQKENIIDESGMPKERFSAEFPKEGPSILRIQQVVRGDSAAYFCASSTGPDQPQHFGDGTRLSIL.

This chain links TRBV10-2 with TRBJ2-5, with a weak D call TRBD1 (6 bases). The CDR3 loop spans 13 amino acids. V was trimmed by 6 bases and J by 3 bases, leaving 11 bases between them. Germline V gene lookup returns CDR1 WSHSY and CDR2 SAAADI. The CDR3 spells CASRGRQEETQYF. The DNA for the CDR3 is TGCGCCAGCAGAGGACGACAGGAAGAGACCCAGTACTTC.

The rearrangement uses TRBV19 and TRBJ2-7, with 7 bases aligning to TRBD2. Germline CDR1 reads LNHDA; CDR2 reads SQIVND (reference sequence). V gave up 3 bases and J gave up 2 bases; unmatched junction bases: 4. The CDR3 totals 14 residues. CDR3: CASSMGGLPYEQYF. As DNA, the CDR3 is TGTGCCAGTAGTATGGGAGGGTTACCCTACGAGCAGTACTTC.

The genes are TRBV10-1 and TRBJ2-3; the D is unclear. Looked up from germline, CDR1 is WNHNN and CDR2 is SYGVQD (reference sequence). Trimming left V 3 bases short and J 9 bases short, with 7 bases between. The CDR3 consists of 11 residues. The chain's CDR3 is CASSEGFTQYF. CDR3 nucleotides: TGCGCCAGCAGTGAAGGTTTCACGCAGTATTTT.

The rearrangement joins TRBV24-1 to TRBJ2-3, with D tentatively TRBD2 (5 bases). From germline, CDR1 is KGHDR and CDR2 SFDVKD. This CDR3 is built from 13 residues. V was shortened by 5 bases and J by 4 bases, with 9 bases between the two germline ends. This CDR3 is CATSGVGADTQYF. The CDR3 DNA reads TGTGCCACCAGTGGGGTGGGAGCAGATACGCAGTATTTT.

The gene calls are TRBV7-8 and TRBJ1-6; D unclear. The V gene's germline CDR1 is SGHVS and CDR2 FQNEAQ. CDR3 length: 15 residues. Trimming removed 6 bases from V and 10 bases from J, with 19 bases in between. The DNA of the CDR3 is TGTGCCAGCAGTAGGAGTGGTGGGGTTGGATCACCCCTCCACTTT. Translated, it gives CASSRSGGVGSPLHF.

The CDR3 DNA is TGTGCCAGCACCTTAGCCAGACAAGTCTATAATTCACCCCTCCACTTT. This codes for CASTLARQVYNSPLHF. The rearrangement joins TRBV2 to TRBJ1-6; D unclear. V lost 7 bases to trimming and J lost 3 bases, with 16 bases between them. The CDR3 totals 16 residues. Germline values: CDR1 SNHLY, CDR2 FYNNEI.

For the CDR3, the DNA is TGTGCCAGCAGTCGCGGGGGCACCATATATTTT. It translates to CASSRGGTIYF. The chain is built from TRBV6-5 and TRBJ1-3; D may be TRBD1 (5 bases). The V end lost 5 bases, the J end lost 9 bases, and 8 bases lay between the germline ends. This CDR3 spans 11 amino acids. Per germline, CDR1 MNHEY and CDR2 SVGAGI.

This clone was picked up a small number of times. The chain uses TRBV27 and TRBJ1-5, with TRBD1 as a possible D gene (6 bases). The V and J ends lost 3 bases and 0 bases respectively, with 21 bases between them. CDR3 length: 19 amino acids. From germline, CDR1 is MNHEY and CDR2 SMNVEV (reference sequence). The CDR3 loop reads CASSFRGQRGIGSNQPQHF. The CDR3 DNA follows: TGTGCCAGCAGTTTCCGCGGACAGCGGGGAATCGGTAGCAATCAGCCCCAGCATTTT.

The chain combines TRBV28 with TRBJ1-5; no firm D call. V lost 2 bases and J 2 bases, leaving 7 bases between the germline ends. The CDR3 runs to 14 residues. CDR1 is MDHEN and CDR2 is SYDVKM in the germline V gene. For the CDR3, the DNA is TGTGCCAGCAGTTTAAAGCCTGGCAATCAGCCCCAGCATTTT. The encoded protein is CASSLKPGNQPQHF.

This clone was seen a handful of times. This chain uses TRBV28 with TRBJ1-1; TRBD1 is a possible D gene (6 bases). This CDR3 has 14 amino acids. Germline V CDR1 and CDR2: MDHEN, SYDVKM. The ends were cut back, 2 bases at V and 4 bases at J, with 11 bases in the middle. The CDR3 is CASSLPGATTEAFF. The CDR3 DNA reads TGTGCCAGCAGTTTACCGGGGGCGACCACTGAAGCTTTCTTT.

The CDR3 spells CASSPRGPNEKLFF. The CDR3, as DNA: TGTGCCAGCAGCCCGCGTGGGCCTAATGAAAAACTGTTTTTT. The genes are TRBV9 and TRBJ1-4, with D unclear. This CDR3 contains 14 residues. Germline V gene data show CDR1 as SGDLS and CDR2 as YYNGEE. The V end was cut by 4 bases, the J end by 3 bases, with 10 bases between. Using reference TRBV9 and TRBJ1-4 for the parts outside the CDR3, the full variable domain is DSGVTQTPKHLITATGQRVTLRCSPRSGDLSVYWYQQSLDQGLQFLIQYYNGEERAKGNILERFSAQQFPDLHSELNLSSLELGDSALYFCASSPRGPNEKLFFGSGTQLSVL.

This chain connects TRBV5-1 to TRBJ2-3; D remains unclear. Per germline, CDR1 SGHRS and CDR2 YFSETQ. V was shortened by 4 bases and J by 5 bases, with 14 bases between the two germline ends. CDR3 length: 14 residues. CDR3 DNA: TGCGCCAGCAGCCTGGAAAGTTTGAAAGATACGCAGTATTTT. Its translation is CASSLESLKDTQYF.

By share, this clone ranks as medium-sized. This chain connects TRBV19 to TRBJ1-3; the D is unclear. The CDR3 runs 16 residues. V lost 4 bases and J 0 bases, leaving 13 bases between the germline ends. Germline V gives CDR1 LNHDA, CDR2 SQIVND (reference sequence). CDR3 region: CASSTSGWSSGNTIYF. CDR3 DNA: TGTGCCAGTAGTACGAGCGGGTGGAGCTCTGGAAACACCATATATTTT.

The chain joins TRBV6-2 or TRBV6-3 to TRBJ2-7; no clear D gene. Deletions cut 5 bases from V and 0 bases from J, with 17 bases between. From germline, CDR1 is MNHEY and CDR2 SVGEGT. The CDR3 is made up of 16 amino acids. The CDR3 sequence: CASSVHRTTISYEQYF. For the CDR3, the DNA is TGTGCCAGCAGTGTCCACAGAACTACAATCTCCTACGAGCAGTACTTC.

V usage is TRBV6-1 and J usage is TRBJ1-3, with 7 bases that match TRBD1. The CDR3 contains 14 residues. The junction had 1 base not matched to a gene; V was cut back by 1 base and J by 4 bases. Germline assignment: CDR1 MNHNS and CDR2 SASEGT. The CDR3 loop reads CASSEGQGGNTIYF. The DNA of the CDR3 is TGTGCCAGCAGTGAAGGACAGGGAGGAAACACCATATATTTT.

V usage is TRBV6-5 and J usage is TRBJ1-6; D is possibly TRBD1 (5 bases). The CDR3 has 13 amino acids. V lost 6 bases and J lost 8, with 11 bases in between. From germline, CDR1 is MNHEY and CDR2 SVGAGI. CDR3 sequence reads: CASSPRVDSPLHF. CDR3 in DNA: TGTGCCAGCAGCCCCAGGGTTGATTCACCCCTCCACTTT.

This clone occurred a few times. This chain connects TRBV5-1 to TRBJ1-6; no definite D call. V was trimmed by 0 bases and J by 8 bases, leaving 9 bases between them. The CDR3 has 14 amino acids. Germline CDR1 and CDR2: SGHRS and YFSETQ. CDR3: CASSLDSWDSPLHF. CDR3 sequence (DNA): TGCGCCAGCAGCTTGGACAGCTGGGATTCACCCCTCCACTTT.

The CDR3 here is CASSQALNTEAFF. DNA for the CDR3: TGTGCCAGTAGTCAGGCCTTGAACACTGAAGCTTTCTTT. J is TRBJ1-1 and V is TRBV19; D uncertain. The CDR3 spans 13 residues. Trimming shortened V by 5 bases and J by 0 bases, and 7 bases separated the two germline ends. Germline assignment: CDR1 LNHDA and CDR2 SQIVND (reference sequence).